This T cell receptor beta chain originates from a study of glioma-infiltrating T cells after dendritic cell vaccination (TCRdb year 2016). For the wider study: The cohort comprised around 15 glioblastoma patients from Phase I and II dendritic cell vaccination trials, 9 newly diagnosed and 6 with recurrent disease. Patients received autologous tumor lysate-pulsed dendritic cell vaccination between about 2002 and 2012. The vaccine was prepared from monocyte-derived dendritic cells that were cultured for roughly seven days with IL-4 and GM-CSF and then pulsed overnight with autologous tumor lysate. Patients received three intradermal dendritic cell vaccine injections at biweekly intervals in the arm below the axilla. Tumor-infiltrating lymphocyte content was quantified and tumor and blood repertoires were compared in dendritic cell-vaccinated glioblastoma patients by deep sequencing of TCR beta CDR3 regions. TCR sequencing metrics, including TIL content and tumor-blood repertoire overlap, were correlated with survival after dendritic cell vaccination. Beyond this particular receptor, the publication reports: The cohort was small and heterogeneous, with few patients having full blood and tumor sets and even fewer initial-recurrent tumor pairs. TCR clonality showed no direct relationship with survival, which suggests that a diverse polyclonal response may be important. The response model built on TCR overlap across three groups was characterized as speculative, with prospective validation still needed. After dendritic cell vaccination, a higher estimated pretreatment TIL content predicted longer time to progression and longer overall survival.

Per the publication, the time point label means: after dendritic cell vaccination, including at tumor progression/relapse. To be selected, patients needed enough residual fresh-frozen tumor tissue and more than two years of available survival data. An isocitrate dehydrogenase mutation was not carried by any of the glioblastoma patients, although molecular status was otherwise variable. PBMC were collected before vaccination, two weeks after the third vaccination, and at tumor progression if progression occurred. The Qiagen DNeasy Blood extraction Kit was used for extraction of genomic DNA. Worth noting for this clone: Its cognate antigen has yet to be identified. Base qualities were left out, and no much larger clone turns up one base away.

TCRB CDR3 regions were amplified from 1.5 to 2.5 ug genomic DNA, or all available DNA if less, using the immunoSEQ assay. Multiplex PCR used 60 forward primers for TCR V beta segments and 13 reverse primers for J beta segments. To estimate reads per starting template, synthetic control templates were spiked into each sample at limiting dilution. The Illumina HiSeq System generated sequencing reads of 87 bp. Per the source publication's procedure: PCR and sequencing errors were removed by a nearest neighbor algorithm that merged closely related sequences. TCR overlap was defined as the percentage of unique tumor TCR beta sequences that were also found in the peripheral blood of the same patient. In TCRdb, the immuneACCESS table is reduced to in-frame sequences with V and J assigned. These tables do not hold every clone; where another copy was compared, an unresolved V gene accounts for under half, and the others remain unexplained. D and trimming come from the DNA, and the V and J calls and clone size come from that table. Within this sample are tens of thousands of clones, with around 90% of them counted one time only. Clones ranked in the top ten supply 2% to 2.5% of the sample.

Sequences were derived from blood, sampled after dendritic cell vaccination. The sequence was obtained from a human donor with glioblastoma.

The nucleotide sequence is TGTGCCAGCAGCTTAGGTGCGGGGCTGAACACCGGGGAGCTGTTTTTT. It specifies CASSLGAGLNTGELFF. The sequence joins TRBV11-3 to TRBJ2-2; TRBD2 is a possible D gene, resting on 6 matching bases. Its CDR3 holds 16 amino acids, cysteine through phenylalanine. Just CDR3 DNA is preserved here, 48 bases in frame from base 1. The germline V gene gives CDR1 as SGHNT and CDR2 as YENEEA. Trimming costs V 1 base and J 1 base, and their ends lie 10 bases apart.